This is a list of T cell receptor beta chains from one sample in a study of T cell responses to AZD1222 COVID-19 vaccine. Only in-frame clones appear in the TCRdb table, and some are missing; sequencing was by immunoSEQ multiplex PCR. The sample has 150,000 or so clones; approximately 93% are singletons. Sequences were derived from peripheral blood, sampled on day 0 of MenACWY control vaccination. These receptors were obtained from an adult in good health. The CDR3 runs from the conserved cysteine through the conserved F or W. The order of the fields is J gene, clone size, V gene, D gene, CDR3 DNA, CDR3 protein. D genes are given only for firm matches. Where a row states a size, it is once, few, many or the class of an expanded clone; other rows omit it.

TRBJ1-6 NA TRBV2 TRBD1 TGTGCCAGCAGTTTAACCGGGACAGGGCGATATAATTCACCCCTCCACTTT CASSLTGTGRYNSPLHF
TRBJ2-3 NA TRBV5-1 TRBD2 TGCGCCAGCAGCTTGACCGGGACTAGCGGGGGCCCTACTTCCACAGATACGCAGTATTTT CASSLTGTSGGPTSTDTQYF
TRBJ1-2 NA TRBV7-9 TRBD1 TGTGCCAGCAGCTCCCGTGCAGGGGGGCCTTATGGCTACACCTTC CASSSRAGGPYGYTF
TRBJ2-3 NA TRBV4-2 NA TGTGCCAGCAGCCAAGTCGGGTCCGGAACTAGCACAGATACGCAGTATTTT CASSQVGSGTSTDTQYF
TRBJ2-5 NA TRBV5-1 TRBD2 TGCGCCAGCGGAGGCGGGAGTGTGGGAGAGACCCAGTACTTC CASGGGSVGETQYF
TRBJ1-3 once TRBV6-5 NA TGTGCCAGCAGTTACTCGGAGGGCTCTGGAAACACCATATATTTT CASSYSEGSGNTIYF
TRBJ2-5 NA TRBV7-3 TRBD2 TGTGCCAGCAGTGCGGGAGGTTGGGGACAAGAGACCCAGTACTTC CASSAGGWGQETQYF
TRBJ1-3 once TRBV28 NA TGTGCCAGCAGTTTGGAGGCTGGAAACACCATATATTTT CASSLEAGNTIYF
TRBJ2-2 NA TRBV4-3 TRBD2 TGCGCCAGCAGCCAAGCAAGCGGGGGGGCGGAGACCGGGGAGCTGTTTTTT CASSQASGGAETGELFF
TRBJ2-1 NA TRBV24-1 TRBD2 TGTGCCACCAGTCTAACGGGAGGATACAATGAGCAGTTCTTC CATSLTGGYNEQFF
TRBJ1-2 NA TRBV5-1 NA TGCGCCAGCAGCTTGGAGGGATATGGCTACACCTTC CASSLEGYGYTF
TRBJ1-4 NA TRBV7-6 NA TGTGCCAGCAGCTCCGGTAAAGGGGCTGCAACTAATGAAAAACTGTTTTTT CASSSGKGAATNEKLFF
TRBJ1-2 NA TRBV9 TRBD1 TGTGCCAGCAGCGTAGCAGACAGGGGGCGTCAGGGTGGCTACACCTTC CASSVADRGRQGGYTF
TRBJ2-7 NA TRBV5-1 TRBD1 TGCGCCAGCAGTTTGGGACCGGGACAGTCCTACGAGCAGTACTTC CASSLGPGQSYEQYF
TRBJ1-1 NA TRBV5-1 TRBD1 TGCGCCAGCAGCTCCCGGGGACAGGGGGCGACCCTAAACACTGAAGCTTTCTTT CASSSRGQGATLNTEAFF
TRBJ1-1 NA TRBV15 TRBD1 TGTGCCACCAGCAGGCGACAGGGACTTTTCTTT CATSRRQGLFF
TRBJ2-3 NA TRBV4-2 NA TGTGCCAGCAGCCTATCCTACACAGATACGCAGTATTTT CASSLSYTDTQYF
TRBJ1-5 NA TRBV19 NA TGTGCCAGTAGTATGTTGGGATCTAGCAATCAGCCCCAGCATTTT CASSMLGSSNQPQHF
TRBJ2-1 NA TRBV6-2/TRBV6-3 TRBD2 TGTGCCAGCAGTTACCGGGTGACTAGCGGGGGCCCCCACCTAGACAATGAGCAGTTCTTC CASSYRVTSGGPHLDNEQFF
TRBJ2-1 once TRBV15 NA TGTGCCACCAGCAGACGGCACCTCGAGGAGCAGTTCTTC CATSRRHLEEQFF
TRBJ2-3 NA TRBV29-1 TRBD2 TGCAGCGTGGGCCCCGGGACTAGCGGGAGGGATAGCACAGATACGCAGTATTTT CSVGPGTSGRDSTDTQYF
TRBJ1-1 NA TRBV3-1/TRBV3-2 NA TGTGCCAGCAGCCGGGGCACTGAAGCTTTCTTT CASSRGTEAFF
TRBJ2-2 NA TRBV4-2 NA TGTGCCAGCAGCCAGGGCTGGACGGATACCGGGGAGCTGTTTTTT CASSQGWTDTGELFF
TRBJ2-5 NA TRBV6-5 TRBD1 TGTGCCAGCAGTCGGGACAGGGTGGGGACCCAGTACTTC CASSRDRVGTQYF
TRBJ1-2 NA TRBV7-3 NA TGTGCCAGCAGCTCCGGACGGTTCTATGGCTACACCTTC CASSSGRFYGYTF
TRBJ1-2 once TRBV2 TRBD1 TGTGCCAGCAGTGAGGTGGACAGGTTCTATGGCTACACCTTC CASSEVDRFYGYTF
TRBJ1-6 NA TRBV7-8 NA TGTGCCAGCAGCTTAGAGGGAGCCAACTATAATTCACCCCTCCACTTT CASSLEGANYNSPLHF
TRBJ2-1 NA TRBV6-1 TRBD1 TGTGCCAGCAGTGTCGACAGGGCCAGCTCCTACAATGAGCAGTTCTTC CASSVDRASSYNEQFF
TRBJ2-1 NA TRBV6-4 TRBD2 TGTGCCAGCCGACCCGGGACTACAGACTACAATGAGCAGTTCTTC CASRPGTTDYNEQFF
TRBJ1-3 NA TRBV9 NA TGTGCCAGCAGCCCCAGGGGAGGTTCGGACACCATATATTTT CASSPRGGSDTIYF
TRBJ2-7 many TRBV11-1 NA TGTGCCAGCAGCCCCCGGACCATCTCCTACGAGCAGTACTTC CASSPRTISYEQYF
TRBJ1-2 NA TRBV4-1 NA TGCGCCAGCAGCCAAGAGCCCAGAAACTATGGCTACACCTTC CASSQEPRNYGYTF
TRBJ1-2 NA TRBV30 NA TGTGCCTGGCGGCCGAGGGCTAACTATGGCTACACCTTC CAWRPRANYGYTF
TRBJ2-3 once TRBV7-8 NA TGTGCCAGCAGCCTAGGGACGACAGATACGCAGTATTTT CASSLGTTDTQYF
TRBJ1-3 NA TRBV7-9 NA TGTGCCAGCAGCTTTGGGCGGGACCCTGGAAACACCATATATTTT CASSFGRDPGNTIYF